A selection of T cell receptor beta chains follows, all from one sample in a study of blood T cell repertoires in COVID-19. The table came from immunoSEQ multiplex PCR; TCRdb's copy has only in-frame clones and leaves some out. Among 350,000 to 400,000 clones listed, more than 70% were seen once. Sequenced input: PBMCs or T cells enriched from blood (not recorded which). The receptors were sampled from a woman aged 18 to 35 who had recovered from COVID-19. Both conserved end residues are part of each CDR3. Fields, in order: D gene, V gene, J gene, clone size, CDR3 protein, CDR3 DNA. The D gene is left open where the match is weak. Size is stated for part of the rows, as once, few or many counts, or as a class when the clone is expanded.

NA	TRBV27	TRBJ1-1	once	CASSFNGGRKNTEAFF	TGTGCCAGCAGTTTTAATGGGGGGAGGAAGAACACTGAAGCTTTCTTT
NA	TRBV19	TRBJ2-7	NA	CASSISVSYEQYF	TGTGCCAGTAGTATATCGGTCTCCTACGAGCAGTACTTC
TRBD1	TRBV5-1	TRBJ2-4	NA	CASSLRGMPKNIQYF	TGCGCCAGCAGTCTCAGGGGGATGCCCAAAAACATTCAGTACTTC
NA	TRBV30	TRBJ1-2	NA	CAWSEGIYGYTF	TGTGCCTGGAGTGAGGGGATCTATGGCTACACCTTC
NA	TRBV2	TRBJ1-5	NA	CASAYRLNQPQHF	TGTGCCAGCGCGTACAGGCTCAATCAGCCCCAGCATTTT
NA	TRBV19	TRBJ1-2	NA	CATWADYGYTF	TGTGCCACTTGGGCTGACTATGGCTACACCTTC
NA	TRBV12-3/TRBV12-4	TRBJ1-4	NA	CASTPGVLLFF	TGTGCCAGCACTCCCGGGGTACTTCTGTTTTTT
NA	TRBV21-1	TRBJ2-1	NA	CASSRPILRDRGFPFSYNEQFF	TGTGCCAGCAGCAGACCGATTCTCCGGGACAGGGGGTTCCCTTTCTCCTACAATGAGCAGTTCTTC
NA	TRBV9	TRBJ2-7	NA	CASSSSADRYYEQYF	TGTGCCAGCAGCTCCTCAGCGGACCGGTACTACGAGCAGTACTTC
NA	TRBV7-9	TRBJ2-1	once	CASSPERTTKYNEQFF	TGTGCCAGCAGCCCGGAGCGGACTACTAAATACAATGAGCAGTTCTTC
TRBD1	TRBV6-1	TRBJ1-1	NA	CASSFRQGLNTEAFF	TGTGCCAGCAGTTTCCGACAGGGGTTGAACACTGAAGCTTTCTTT
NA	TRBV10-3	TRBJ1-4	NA	CAIRKTDNEKLFF	TGTGCCATCAGAAAGACAGATAATGAAAAACTGTTTTTT
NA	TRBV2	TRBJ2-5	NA	CASSEWSEETQYF	TGTGCCAGCAGTGAGTGGAGCGAAGAGACCCAGTACTTC
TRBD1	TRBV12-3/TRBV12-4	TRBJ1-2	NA	CASSPTGIGGYTF	TGTGCCAGCAGTCCGACAGGGATCGGCGGCTACACCTTC
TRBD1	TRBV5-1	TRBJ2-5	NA	CASSLGTGGAETQYF	TGCGCCAGCAGCCTGGGGACAGGGGGCGCGGAGACCCAGTACTTC
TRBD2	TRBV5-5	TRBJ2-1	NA	CASSLGPSGGVNEQFF	TGTGCCAGCAGCTTGGGCCCTAGCGGGGGGGTCAATGAGCAGTTCTTC
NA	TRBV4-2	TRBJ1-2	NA	CASSRNQDPGYGYTF	TGTGCCAGCAGCCGAAACCAGGACCCGGGGTATGGCTACACCTTC
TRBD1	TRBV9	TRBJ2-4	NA	CASSNDRGEPKNIQYF	TGTGCCAGCAGCAACGACAGGGGGGAGCCCAAAAACATTCAGTACTTC
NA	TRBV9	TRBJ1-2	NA	CASSVESRAPAYGYTF	TGTGCCAGCAGCGTAGAAAGCAGGGCTCCGGCGTATGGCTACACCTTC
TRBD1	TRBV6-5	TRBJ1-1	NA	CASSKMTGGGTEAFF	TGTGCCAGCAGTAAAATGACAGGGGGCGGCACTGAAGCTTTCTTT
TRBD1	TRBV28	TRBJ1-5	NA	CASTWDRVRPQHF	TGTGCCAGCACCTGGGACAGGGTCCGGCCCCAGCATTTT
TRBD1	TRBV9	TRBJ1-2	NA	CASTYTPQGGGYTF	TGTGCCAGCACCTACACCCCGCAGGGGGGCGGCTACACCTTC
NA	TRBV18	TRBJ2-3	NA	CASSPTGPPADTQYF	TGTGCCAGCTCACCAACAGGGCCTCCCGCAGATACGCAGTATTTT
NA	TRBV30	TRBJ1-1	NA	CAWSVGVRAEAFF	TGTGCCTGGAGTGTAGGGGTAAGGGCTGAAGCTTTCTTT
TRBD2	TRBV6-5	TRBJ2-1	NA	CASRRIAGADNEQFF	TGTGCCAGCAGACGGATAGCGGGGGCAGATAATGAGCAGTTCTTC
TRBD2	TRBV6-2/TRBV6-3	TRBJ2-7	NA	CASSYGGPGGDLINYEQYF	TGTGCCAGCAGTTACGGAGGGCCTGGGGGGGACCTAATAAACTACGAGCAGTACTTC
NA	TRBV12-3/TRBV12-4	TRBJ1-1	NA	CASILRGTEAFF	TGTGCCAGCATCCTCAGGGGAACTGAAGCTTTCTTT